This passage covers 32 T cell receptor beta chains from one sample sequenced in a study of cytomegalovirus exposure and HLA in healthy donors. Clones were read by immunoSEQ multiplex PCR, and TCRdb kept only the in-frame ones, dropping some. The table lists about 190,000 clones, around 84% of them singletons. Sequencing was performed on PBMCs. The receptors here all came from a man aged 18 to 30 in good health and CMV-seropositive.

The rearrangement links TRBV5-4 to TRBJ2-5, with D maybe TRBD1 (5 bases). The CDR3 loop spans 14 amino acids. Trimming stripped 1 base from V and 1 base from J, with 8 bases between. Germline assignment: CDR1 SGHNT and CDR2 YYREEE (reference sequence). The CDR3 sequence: CASSLIGAQETQYF. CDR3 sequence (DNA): TGTGCCAGCAGCTTGATAGGGGCCCAAGAGACCCAGTACTTC.

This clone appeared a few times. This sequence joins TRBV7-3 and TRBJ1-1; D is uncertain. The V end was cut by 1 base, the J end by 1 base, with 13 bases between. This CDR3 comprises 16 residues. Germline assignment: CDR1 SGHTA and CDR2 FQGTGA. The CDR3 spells CASSLRADVTNTEAFF. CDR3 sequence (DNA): TGTGCCAGCAGCTTAAGGGCTGACGTGACGAACACTGAAGCTTTCTTT.

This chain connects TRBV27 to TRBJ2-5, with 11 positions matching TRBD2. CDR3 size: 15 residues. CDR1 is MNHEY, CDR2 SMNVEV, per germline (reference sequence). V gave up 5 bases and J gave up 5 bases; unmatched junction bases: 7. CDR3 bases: TGTGCCAGCAGTCACCGACTAGCGGGAATGGAGACCCAGTACTTC. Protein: CASSHRLAGMETQYF.

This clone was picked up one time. The CDR3 DNA sequence: TGTGCCAGCAGAAATCCGGGGAGGCCAGATACGCAGTATTTT. It encodes CASRNPGRPDTQYF. The V gene is TRBV27, the J gene TRBJ2-3, with D possibly being TRBD2 (6 bases). There are 14 residues in the CDR3. V dropped 6 bases and J dropped 4 bases, with 14 bases sitting between them. CDR1 and CDR2 (germline): MNHEY, SMNVEV (reference sequence).

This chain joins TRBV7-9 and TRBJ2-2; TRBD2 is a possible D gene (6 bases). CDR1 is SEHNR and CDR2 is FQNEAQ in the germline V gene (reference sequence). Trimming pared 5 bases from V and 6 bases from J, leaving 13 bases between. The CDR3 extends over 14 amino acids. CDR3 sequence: CASSRAGGSGELFF. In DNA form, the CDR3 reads TGTGCCAGCAGCCGAGCCGGAGGGTCCGGGGAGCTGTTTTTT.

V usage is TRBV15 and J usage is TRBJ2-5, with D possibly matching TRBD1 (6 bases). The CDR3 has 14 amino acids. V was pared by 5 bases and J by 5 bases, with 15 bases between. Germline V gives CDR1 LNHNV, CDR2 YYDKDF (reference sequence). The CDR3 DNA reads TGTGCCACCAGCCGTCCGACAGGTTGGGAGACCCAGTACTTC. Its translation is CATSRPTGWETQYF.

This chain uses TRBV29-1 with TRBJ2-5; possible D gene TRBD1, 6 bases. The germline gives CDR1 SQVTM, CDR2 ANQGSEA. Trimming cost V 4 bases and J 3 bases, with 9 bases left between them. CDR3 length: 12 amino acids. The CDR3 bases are TGCAGCGTTGTGACAGGAGAAGAGACCCAGTACTTC. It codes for CSVVTGEETQYF.

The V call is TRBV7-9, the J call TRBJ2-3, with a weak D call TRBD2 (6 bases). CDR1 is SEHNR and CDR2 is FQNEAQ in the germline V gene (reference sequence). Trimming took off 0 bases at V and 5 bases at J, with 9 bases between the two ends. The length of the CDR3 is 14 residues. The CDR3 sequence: CASSLAGGGDTQYF. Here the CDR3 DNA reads TGTGCCAGCAGCTTAGCGGGAGGAGGAGATACGCAGTATTTT. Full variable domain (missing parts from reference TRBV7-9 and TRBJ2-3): DTGVSQNPRHKITKRGQNVTFRCDPISEHNRLYWYRQTLGQGPEFLTYFQNEAQLEKSRLLSDRFSAERPKGSFSTLEIQRTEQGDSAMYLCASSLAGGGDTQYFGPGTRLTVL.

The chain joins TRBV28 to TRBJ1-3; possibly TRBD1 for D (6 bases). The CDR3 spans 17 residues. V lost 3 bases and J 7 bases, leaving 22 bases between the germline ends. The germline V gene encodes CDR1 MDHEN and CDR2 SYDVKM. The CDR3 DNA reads TGTGCCAGCAGTTTTTTTTTCGGACAGAGGGAGAGGAACACCATATATTTT. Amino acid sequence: CASSFFFGQRERNTIYF.

The DNA for the CDR3 is TGTGCCAGCAGTGTTACAGGGGGCTCGACCTATGGCTACACCTTC. Protein: CASSVTGGSTYGYTF. The chain employs TRBV25-1 and TRBJ1-2, with TRBD1 identical over 9 bases. Germline V CDR1 and CDR2: MGHDK, SYGVNS. The CDR3 runs 15 residues. V lost 4 bases, J lost 4 bases, and 7 bases stayed unmatched.

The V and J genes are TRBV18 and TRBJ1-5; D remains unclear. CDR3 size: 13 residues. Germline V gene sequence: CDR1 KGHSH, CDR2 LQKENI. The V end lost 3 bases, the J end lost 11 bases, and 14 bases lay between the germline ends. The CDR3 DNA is TGTGCCAGCTCACCTGGAGCCTACCCGACCCAGCATTTT. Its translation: CASSPGAYPTQHF. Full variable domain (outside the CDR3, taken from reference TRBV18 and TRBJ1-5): NAGVMQNPRHLVRRRGQEARLRCSPMKGHSHVYWYRQLPEEGLKFMVYLQKENIIDESGMPKERFSAEFPKEGPSILRIQQVVRGDSAAYFCASSPGAYPTQHFGDGTRLSIL.

CDR3 DNA sequence: TGTGCCTGGGAGTTTGGCCCCAGGGGCTACAATGAGCAGTTCTTC. It encodes CAWEFGPRGYNEQFF. The chain links TRBV30 to TRBJ2-1, with D possibly matching TRBD1 (6 bases). Germline V gives CDR1 GTSNPN, CDR2 SVGIG (reference sequence). The CDR3 is 15 residues long. Between the trimmed V and J ends, which lost 5 bases and 3 bases, there was a span of 17 bases.

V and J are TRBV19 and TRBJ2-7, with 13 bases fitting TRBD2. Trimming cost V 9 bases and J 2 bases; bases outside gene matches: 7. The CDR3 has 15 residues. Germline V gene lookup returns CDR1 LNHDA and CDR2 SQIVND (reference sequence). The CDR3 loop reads CARGGGLAGPYEQYF. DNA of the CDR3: TGTGCCAGAGGGGGGGGACTAGCGGGGCCCTACGAGCAGTACTTC.

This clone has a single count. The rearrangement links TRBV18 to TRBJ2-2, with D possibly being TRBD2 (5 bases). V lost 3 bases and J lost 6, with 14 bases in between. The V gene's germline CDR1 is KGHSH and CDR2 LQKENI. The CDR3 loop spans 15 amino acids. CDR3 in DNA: TGTGCCAGCTCACCGCGGACTGGATTGGCCGGGGAGCTGTTTTTT. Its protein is CASSPRTGLAGELFF.

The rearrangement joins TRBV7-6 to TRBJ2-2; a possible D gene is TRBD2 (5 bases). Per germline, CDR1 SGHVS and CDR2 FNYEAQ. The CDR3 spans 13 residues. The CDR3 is CARPVRGTGELFF. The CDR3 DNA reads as TGTGCGCGACCGGTCCGGGGCACCGGGGAGCTGTTTTTT.

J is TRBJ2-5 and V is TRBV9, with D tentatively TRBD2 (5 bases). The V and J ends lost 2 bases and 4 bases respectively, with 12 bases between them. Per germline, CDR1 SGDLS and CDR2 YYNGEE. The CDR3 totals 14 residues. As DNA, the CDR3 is TGTGCCAGCAGCGTCAGCCCCCGGGGAGAGACCCAGTACTTC. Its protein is CASSVSPRGETQYF.

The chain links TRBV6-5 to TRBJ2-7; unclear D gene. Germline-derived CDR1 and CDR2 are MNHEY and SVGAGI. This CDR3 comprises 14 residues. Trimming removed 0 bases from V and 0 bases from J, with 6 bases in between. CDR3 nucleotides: TGTGCCAGCAGTTACTCGGCCCTCTCCTACGAGCAGTACTTC. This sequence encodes CASSYSALSYEQYF.

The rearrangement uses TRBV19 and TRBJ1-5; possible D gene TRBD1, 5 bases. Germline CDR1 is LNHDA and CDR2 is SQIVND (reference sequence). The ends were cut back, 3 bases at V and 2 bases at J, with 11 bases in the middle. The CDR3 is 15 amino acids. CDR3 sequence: CASSILGQGNQPQHF. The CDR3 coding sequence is TGTGCCAGTAGTATTCTGGGGCAGGGCAATCAGCCCCAGCATTTT.

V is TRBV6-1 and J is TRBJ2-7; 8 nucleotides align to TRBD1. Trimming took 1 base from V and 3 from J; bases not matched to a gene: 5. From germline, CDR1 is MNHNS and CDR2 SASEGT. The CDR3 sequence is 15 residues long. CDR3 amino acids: CASSEVPGGYYEQYF. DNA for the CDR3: TGTGCCAGCAGTGAAGTGCCAGGGGGCTACTACGAGCAGTACTTC.

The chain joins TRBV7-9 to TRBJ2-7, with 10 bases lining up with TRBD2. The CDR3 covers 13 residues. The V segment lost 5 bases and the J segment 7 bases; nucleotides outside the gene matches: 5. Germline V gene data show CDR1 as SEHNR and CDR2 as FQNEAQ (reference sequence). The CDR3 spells CASSHLAGVEQYF. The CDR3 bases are TGTGCCAGCAGCCACCTAGCGGGAGTTGAGCAGTACTTC. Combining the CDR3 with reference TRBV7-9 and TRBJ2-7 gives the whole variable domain DTGVSQNPRHKITKRGQNVTFRCDPISEHNRLYWYRQTLGQGPEFLTYFQNEAQLEKSRLLSDRFSAERPKGSFSTLEIQRTEQGDSAMYLCASSHLAGVEQYFGPGTRLTVT.

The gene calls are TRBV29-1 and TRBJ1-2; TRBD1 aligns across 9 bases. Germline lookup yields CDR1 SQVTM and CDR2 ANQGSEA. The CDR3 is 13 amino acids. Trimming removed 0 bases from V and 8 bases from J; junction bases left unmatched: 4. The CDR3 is CSVEDTGGWGYTF. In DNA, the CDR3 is TGCAGCGTTGAAGATACAGGGGGCTGGGGCTACACCTTC.

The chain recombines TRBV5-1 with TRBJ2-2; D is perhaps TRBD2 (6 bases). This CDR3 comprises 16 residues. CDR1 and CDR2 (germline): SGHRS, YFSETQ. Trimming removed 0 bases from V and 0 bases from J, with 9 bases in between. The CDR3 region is CASSLGLGPNTGELFF. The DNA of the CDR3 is TGCGCCAGCAGCTTGGGACTAGGGCCGAACACCGGGGAGCTGTTTTTT. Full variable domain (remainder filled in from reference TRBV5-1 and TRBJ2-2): KAGVTQTPRYLIKTRGQQVTLSCSPISGHRSVSWYQQTPGQGLQFLFEYFSETQRNKGNFPGRFSGRQFSNSRSEMNVSTLELGDSALYLCASSLGLGPNTGELFFGEGSRLTVL.

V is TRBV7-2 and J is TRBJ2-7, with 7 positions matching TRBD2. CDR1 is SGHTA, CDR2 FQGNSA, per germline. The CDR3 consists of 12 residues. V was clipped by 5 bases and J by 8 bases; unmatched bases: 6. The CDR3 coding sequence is TGTGCCAGCAGCCAGCAGAGCGGGAAGCAGTACTTC. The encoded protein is CASSQQSGKQYF.

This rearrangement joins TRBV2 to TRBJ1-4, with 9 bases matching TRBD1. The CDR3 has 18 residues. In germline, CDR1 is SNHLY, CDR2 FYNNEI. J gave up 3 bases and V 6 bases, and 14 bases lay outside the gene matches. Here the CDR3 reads CASRSWGTGSGANEKLFF. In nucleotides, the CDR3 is TGTGCCAGCAGATCCTGGGGGACAGGGTCCGGAGCTAATGAAAAACTGTTTTTT.

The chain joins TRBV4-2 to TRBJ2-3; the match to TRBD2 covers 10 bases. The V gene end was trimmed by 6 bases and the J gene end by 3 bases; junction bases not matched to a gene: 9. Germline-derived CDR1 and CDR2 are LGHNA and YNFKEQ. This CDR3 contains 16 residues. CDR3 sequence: CASRALAGAYTDTQYF. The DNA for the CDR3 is TGTGCCAGCAGGGCTCTAGCGGGAGCTTATACAGATACGCAGTATTTT.

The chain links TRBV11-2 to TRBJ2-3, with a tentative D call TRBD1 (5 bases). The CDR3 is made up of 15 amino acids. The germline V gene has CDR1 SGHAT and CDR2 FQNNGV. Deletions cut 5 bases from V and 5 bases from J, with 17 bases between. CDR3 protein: CASSQLQVLGDTQYF. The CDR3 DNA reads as TGTGCCAGCAGCCAGCTACAGGTTTTGGGAGATACGCAGTATTTT.

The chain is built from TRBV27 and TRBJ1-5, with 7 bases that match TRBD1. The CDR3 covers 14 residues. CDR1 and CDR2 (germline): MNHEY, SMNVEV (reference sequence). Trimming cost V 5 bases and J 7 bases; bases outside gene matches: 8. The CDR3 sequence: CASSNTGARQPQHF. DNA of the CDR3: TGTGCCAGCAGTAATACAGGGGCCAGGCAGCCCCAGCATTTT.

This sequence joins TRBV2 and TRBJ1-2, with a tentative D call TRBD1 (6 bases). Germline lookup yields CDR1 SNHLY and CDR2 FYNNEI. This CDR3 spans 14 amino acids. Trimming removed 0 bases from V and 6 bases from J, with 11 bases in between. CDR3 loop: CASSEAGQTDGYTF. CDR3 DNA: TGTGCCAGCAGTGAAGCTGGACAGACAGATGGCTACACCTTC.

CDR3 residues: CASSVGQGLATNEKLFF. The CDR3, as DNA: TGTGCCAGCAGTGTGGGACAGGGTCTAGCAACTAATGAAAAACTGTTTTTT. The rearrangement joins TRBV2 to TRBJ1-4; 9 bases line up with TRBD1. Germline-derived CDR1 and CDR2 are SNHLY and FYNNEI. This CDR3 has 17 residues. J lost 0 bases, V lost 4 bases, and 6 bases had no gene match.

The CDR3 DNA sequence: TGTGCCAGCAGCGTCCCGACAGGGCAACCCACTAGCGGGAGGGCCGGGAATGAGCAGTTCTTC. Residues: CASSVPTGQPTSGRAGNEQFF. The chain links TRBV9 to TRBJ2-1, with 13 bases aligning to TRBD2. CDR1 is SGDLS and CDR2 is YYNGEE in the germline V gene. The V segment lost 2 bases and the J segment 7 bases; nucleotides outside the gene matches: 21. The CDR3 is 21 amino acids.

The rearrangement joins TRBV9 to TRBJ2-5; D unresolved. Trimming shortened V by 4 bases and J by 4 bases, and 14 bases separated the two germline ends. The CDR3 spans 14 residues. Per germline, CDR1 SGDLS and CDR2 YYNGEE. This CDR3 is CASSPGVSRETQYF. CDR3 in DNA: TGTGCCAGCAGCCCCGGAGTCAGTAGAGAGACCCAGTACTTC.

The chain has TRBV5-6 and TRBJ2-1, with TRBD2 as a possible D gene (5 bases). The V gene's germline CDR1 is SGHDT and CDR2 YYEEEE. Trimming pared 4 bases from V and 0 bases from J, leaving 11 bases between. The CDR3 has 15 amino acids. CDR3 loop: CASSRTGSSYNEQFF. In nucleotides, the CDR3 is TGTGCCAGCAGCCGTACTGGGAGCTCCTACAATGAGCAGTTCTTC.